The 20 T cell receptor beta chains below come from one sample, sequenced in a study of T cells in localized non-small cell lung cancer. The protocol was immunoSEQ multiplex PCR, while the TCRdb copy is restricted to in-frame clones and leaves out a portion. The sample includes about 70,000 clones, 80% to 90% seen only once; the top ten take around a fifth. The sequenced sample was peripheral blood, obtained before any cancer treatment. These receptors were taken from a male donor aged 60 or over with stage III squamous cell lung carcinoma.

In DNA, the CDR3 is TGTGCCAGCAGTGACGGACTAGCGGGGGGTTATGAGCAGTTCTTC. Its translation is CASSDGLAGGYEQFF. The chain combines TRBV2 with TRBJ2-1, with 14 bases lining up with TRBD2. Looked up from germline, CDR1 is SNHLY and CDR2 is FYNNEI. The CDR3 runs 15 residues. The trim removed 3 bases at V and 8 bases at J, leaving 3 bases unmatched.

The chain employs TRBV13 and TRBJ1-2; D is undetermined. In germline, CDR1 is PRHDT, CDR2 FYEKMQ (reference sequence). The CDR3 extends over 16 amino acids. The germline V and J ends were trimmed by 0 bases and 3 bases, with 14 bases remaining between them. The CDR3 loop reads CASSLGHLGADYGYTF. The CDR3 DNA reads as TGTGCCAGCAGCTTAGGTCATTTAGGCGCAGACTATGGCTACACCTTC.

V gene TRBV25-1 combines with J gene TRBJ1-2, with 10 bases identical to TRBD1. The trim removed 5 bases at V and 2 bases at J, leaving 5 bases unmatched. The CDR3 extends over 15 amino acids. The germline V gene encodes CDR1 MGHDK and CDR2 SYGVNS. The CDR3 DNA follows: TGTGCCAGCAGTCCGCAGGGACAGGGGAACTATGGCTACACCTTC. It encodes CASSPQGQGNYGYTF.

V usage is TRBV5-6 and J usage is TRBJ2-1; 9 positions agree with TRBD1. Trimming took 4 bases from V and 7 from J; bases not matched to a gene: 9. This CDR3 spans 15 amino acids. The V gene's germline CDR1 is SGHDT and CDR2 YYEEEE. The CDR3 nucleotides are TGTGCCAGCAGCCTCGGGACAGGGAGAGGGAATGAGCAGTTCTTC. This codes for CASSLGTGRGNEQFF.

The chain carries TRBV4-1 and TRBJ2-7; possibly TRBD2 for D (5 bases). The germline V gene has CDR1 MGHRA and CDR2 YSYEKL. This CDR3 has 15 amino acids. The V end lost 8 bases, the J end lost 5 bases, and 22 bases lay between the germline ends. The CDR3 nucleotides read TGCGCCAGCCCTCGGGATAGGGCCCCTCGGGACGAGCAGTACGTC. This sequence encodes CASPRDRAPRDEQYV.

Comment on this clone: The junction departs from germline at one end; a sequencing error may be responsible. The V call is TRBV29-1, the J call TRBJ1-2; the match to TRBD1 covers 7 bases. This CDR3 is built from 10 residues. Germline CDR1 is SQVTM and CDR2 is ANQGSEA. The CDR3 sequence: CSVAGQPNLF. CDR3 DNA: TGCAGCGTTGCGGGACAGCCCAACCTCTTC.

This clone showed up just a few times. V is TRBV7-9 and J is TRBJ2-7, with D possibly being TRBD2 (5 bases). CDR3 length equals 13 residues. The V end was cut by 6 bases, the J end by 5 bases, with 14 bases between. Germline CDR1 SEHNR, CDR2 FQNEAQ (reference sequence). Written as DNA, the CDR3 is TGTGCCAGCAGGAGCCGGGGAGTGGACGAGCAGTACTTC. Residues: CASRSRGVDEQYF.

This rearrangement joins TRBV6-5 to TRBJ2-1; 10 nucleotides line up with TRBD2. The CDR3 loop spans 15 amino acids. Trimming cost V 2 bases and J 2 bases; bases outside gene matches: 0. Germline CDR1 is MNHEY and CDR2 is SVGAGI. CDR3 in amino acids: CASSYTSGAYNEQFF. The CDR3 coding sequence is TGTGCCAGCAGTTACACTAGCGGGGCCTACAATGAGCAGTTCTTC.

The chain employs TRBV12-5 and TRBJ1-6; D remains ambiguous. CDR3 length: 15 amino acids. The V gene's germline CDR1 is LGHNT and CDR2 FRNRAP. The V and J ends lost 4 bases and 2 bases respectively, with 9 bases between them. This CDR3 is CASGSPGAYNSPLHF. The CDR3 DNA reads as TGTGCTAGTGGTTCCCCAGGAGCCTATAATTCACCCCTCCACTTT.

This clone was counted between two and nine times. The chain has TRBV2 and TRBJ1-6; D unresolved. Between the trimmed V and J ends, which lost 3 bases and 7 bases, there was a span of 13 bases. Germline CDR1 and CDR2: SNHLY and FYNNEI. The CDR3 is made up of 15 amino acids. CDR3 bases: TGTGCCAGCAGTGACCGGGTCCGAGGGAATTCACCCCTCCACTTT. It encodes CASSDRVRGNSPLHF.

The sample holds one count of this clone. The chain recombines TRBV5-1 with TRBJ2-3, with D unresolved. The CDR3 totals 12 residues. The V and J ends lost 2 bases and 5 bases respectively, with 6 bases between them. The V gene's germline CDR1 is SGHRS and CDR2 YFSETQ. This chain's CDR3 is CASSFPGDTQYF. The CDR3 DNA sequence: TGCGCCAGCAGCTTTCCAGGAGATACGCAGTATTTT.

This chain connects TRBV19 to TRBJ2-2; no definite D call. V lost 2 bases and J lost 0, with 10 bases in between. Looked up from germline, CDR1 is LNHDA and CDR2 is SQIVND (reference sequence). The CDR3 has 16 amino acids. In DNA, the CDR3 is TGTGCCAGTAGTATACGGGCTAGTCCGAACACCGGGGAGCTGTTTTTT. Amino acids: CASSIRASPNTGELFF.

The chain uses TRBV9 and TRBJ1-1; 8 positions agree with TRBD1. The germline V gene encodes CDR1 SGDLS and CDR2 YYNGEE. The trim removed 0 bases at V and 3 bases at J, leaving 1 base unmatched. The CDR3 runs to 14 residues. CDR3 loop: CASSVGTGYTEAFF. The CDR3 nucleotides are TGTGCCAGCAGCGTAGGGACAGGGTACACTGAAGCTTTCTTT.

The chain employs TRBV10-3 and TRBJ2-5; D unclear. Trimming stripped 7 bases from V and 7 bases from J, with 13 bases between. This CDR3 has 12 residues. Germline lookup yields CDR1 ENHRY and CDR2 SYGVKD. As DNA, the CDR3 is TGTGCCATCATGAACAAGCTGGGGACCCAGTACTTC. It translates to CAIMNKLGTQYF.

The V call is TRBV19, the J call TRBJ1-1, with D possibly matching TRBD1 (5 bases). CDR1 is LNHDA, CDR2 SQIVND, per germline (reference sequence). The length of the CDR3 is 14 residues. With 6 bases removed from V and 0 bases from J, the gap between germline ends came to 11 bases. CDR3 DNA: TGTGCCAGTAGGTCCGGCAGGGTGAACACTGAAGCTTTCTTT. It encodes CASRSGRVNTEAFF.

This clone was recorded only once. CDR3 in DNA: TGTGCCAGCAGCGTAGCCGGGGGAAACCAAGAGACCCAGTACTTC. It is translated as CASSVAGGNQETQYF. The chain couples TRBV9 to TRBJ2-5; D might be TRBD2 (6 bases). Germline-derived CDR1 and CDR2 are SGDLS and YYNGEE. The V end was cut by 0 bases, the J end by 0 bases, with 9 bases between. CDR3 length: 15 residues.

This clone was seen more than once but under ten times. The chain links TRBV2 to TRBJ2-7, with TRBD1 as a possible D gene (6 bases). The germline CDR1 and CDR2 sequences are SNHLY and FYNNEI. V was pared by 8 bases and J by 4 bases, with 12 bases between. The CDR3 is 12 residues long. The CDR3 sequence is CASAQGVYEQYF. The CDR3 DNA sequence: TGTGCCAGCGCACAGGGAGTGTACGAGCAGTACTTC. The whole variable domain, filled in from reference TRBV2 and TRBJ2-7, reads EPEVTQTPSHQVTQMGQEVILRCVPISNHLYFYWYRQILGQKVEFLVSFYNNEISEKSEIFDDQFSVERPDGSNFTLKIRSTKLEDSAMYFCASAQGVYEQYFGPGTRLTVT.

This clone was picked up one time. This chain links TRBV2 with TRBJ1-5, with D perhaps matching TRBD1 (5 bases). The V gene's germline CDR1 is SNHLY and CDR2 FYNNEI. This CDR3 contains 14 residues. The V and J ends lost 7 bases and 4 bases respectively, with 14 bases between them. CDR3 loop: CASTSWGGNQPQHF. Written as DNA, the CDR3 is TGTGCCAGCACCTCATGGGGGGGTAATCAGCCCCAGCATTTT.

As concerns this clone: Germline is not matched at one junction end, which may reflect a read error. This chain connects TRBV9 to TRBJ1-1; D unresolved. The CDR3 consists of 15 residues. Germline values: CDR1 SGDLS, CDR2 YYNGEE. The CDR3 DNA reads TGTGCCGGCAGCGCCGCGAGGCAAATGAACACTGAAGCTTTCTTT. As protein: CAGSAARQMNTEAFF.

This chain uses TRBV6-1 with TRBJ1-5; perhaps TRBD1 as D (5 bases). CDR3 size: 13 residues. The V gene's germline CDR1 is MNHNS and CDR2 SASEGT. Trimming removed 11 bases from V and 0 bases from J, with 11 bases in between. CDR3 loop: CASREGSNQPQHF. CDR3 coding DNA: TGTGCCTCCAGGGAGGGTAGCAATCAGCCCCAGCATTTT.